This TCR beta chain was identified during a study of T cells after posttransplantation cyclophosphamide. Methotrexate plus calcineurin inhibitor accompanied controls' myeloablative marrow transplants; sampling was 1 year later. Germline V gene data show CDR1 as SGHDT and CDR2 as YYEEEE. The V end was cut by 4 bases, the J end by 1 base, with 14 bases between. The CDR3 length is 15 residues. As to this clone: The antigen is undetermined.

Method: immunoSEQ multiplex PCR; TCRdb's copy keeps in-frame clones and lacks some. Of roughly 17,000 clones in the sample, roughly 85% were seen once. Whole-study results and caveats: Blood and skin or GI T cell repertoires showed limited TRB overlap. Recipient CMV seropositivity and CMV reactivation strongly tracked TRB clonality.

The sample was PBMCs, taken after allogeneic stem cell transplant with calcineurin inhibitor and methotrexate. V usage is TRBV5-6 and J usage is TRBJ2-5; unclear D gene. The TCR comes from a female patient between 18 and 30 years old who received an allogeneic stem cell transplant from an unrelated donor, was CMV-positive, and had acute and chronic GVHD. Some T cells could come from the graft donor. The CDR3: CASSIAQLSQETQYF. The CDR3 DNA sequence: TGTGCCAGCAGCATCGCACAGCTCTCCCAAGAGACCCAGTACTTC.